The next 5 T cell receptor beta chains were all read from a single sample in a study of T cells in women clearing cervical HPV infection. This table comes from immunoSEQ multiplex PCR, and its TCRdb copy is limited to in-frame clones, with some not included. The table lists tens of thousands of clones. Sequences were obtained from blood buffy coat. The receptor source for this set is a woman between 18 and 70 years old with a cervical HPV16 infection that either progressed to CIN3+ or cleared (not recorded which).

CDR3 loop: CASSFQGDTEAFF. The sequenced CDR3 bases are TGTGCCAGCAGCTTTCAGGGAGACACTGAA. The chain carries TRBV13 and TRBJ1-1; TRBD1 might be the D (5 bases). Read data end 3 residues before the CDR3 end; the end is taken from the germline J gene. V shed 3 bases and J shed 3 bases, with 8 bases lying between them. There are 13 residues in the CDR3. Germline CDR1 reads PRHDT; CDR2 reads FYEKMQ (reference sequence).

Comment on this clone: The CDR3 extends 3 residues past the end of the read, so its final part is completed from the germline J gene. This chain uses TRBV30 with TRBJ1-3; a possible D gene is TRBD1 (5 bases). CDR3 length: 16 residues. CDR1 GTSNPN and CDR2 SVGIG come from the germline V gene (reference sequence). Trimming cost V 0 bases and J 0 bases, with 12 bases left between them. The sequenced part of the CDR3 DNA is TGTGCCTGGAGTGTACGGCTCAGGGTCTCTGGAAACACC. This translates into CAWSVRLRVSGNT. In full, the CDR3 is CAWSVRLRVSGNTIYF.

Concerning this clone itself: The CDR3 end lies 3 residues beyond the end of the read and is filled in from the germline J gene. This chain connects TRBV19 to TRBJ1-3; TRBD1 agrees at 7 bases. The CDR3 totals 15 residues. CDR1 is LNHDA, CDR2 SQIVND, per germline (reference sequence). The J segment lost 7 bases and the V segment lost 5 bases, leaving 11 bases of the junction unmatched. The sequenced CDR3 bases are TGTGCCAGTAGTGTATGGGGGGCACAGGGGAACACC. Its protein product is CASSVWGAQGNT. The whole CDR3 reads CASSVWGAQGNTIYF.

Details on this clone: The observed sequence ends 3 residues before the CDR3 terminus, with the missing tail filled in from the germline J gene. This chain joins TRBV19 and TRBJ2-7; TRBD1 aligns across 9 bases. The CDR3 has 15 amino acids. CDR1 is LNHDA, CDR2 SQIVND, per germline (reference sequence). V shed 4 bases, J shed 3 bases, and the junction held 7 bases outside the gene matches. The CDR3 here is CASSTSHRGHYEQYF. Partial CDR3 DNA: TGTGCCAGTAGTACATCCCACAGGGGGCACTACGAG.

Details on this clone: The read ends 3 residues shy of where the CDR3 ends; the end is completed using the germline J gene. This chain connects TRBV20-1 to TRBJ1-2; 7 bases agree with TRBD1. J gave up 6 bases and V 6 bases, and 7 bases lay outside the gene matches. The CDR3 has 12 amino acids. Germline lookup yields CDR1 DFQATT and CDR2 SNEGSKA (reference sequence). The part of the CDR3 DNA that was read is TGCAGTGCATACAGGGGAGGCGATGGC. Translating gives CSAYRGGDG. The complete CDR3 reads CSAYRGGDGYTF.